Listed here are 6 T cell receptor beta chains from one sample, sequenced in a study of cytomegalovirus exposure and HLA in healthy donors. The PCR was carried out with 60 Vbeta primers and 13 Jbeta primers. Clones were sequenced by immunoSEQ multiplex PCR, and TCRdb holds only the in-frame ones, with some missing. The profile shows 150,000 to 200,000 clones, around 75% of them singletons. Sequenced input: PBMCs. These receptors were collected from a man younger than 35 in good health and CMV-seropositive.

The rearrangement uses TRBV5-1 and TRBJ2-3, with TRBD2 matching over 11 bases. Unmatched junction bases numbered 4, after V lost 0 bases and J lost 4 bases. Germline V lookup: CDR1 SGHRS, CDR2 YFSETQ. This CDR3 has 16 amino acids. The CDR3 DNA is TGCGCCAGCAGCTTGGCTCTAGCGGGAGGCCCAGATACGCAGTATTTT. It specifies CASSLALAGGPDTQYF. The complete variable domain, with remaining parts taken from reference TRBV5-1 and TRBJ2-3, reads KAGVTQTPRYLIKTRGQQVTLSCSPISGHRSVSWYQQTPGQGLQFLFEYFSETQRNKGNFPGRFSGRQFSNSRSEMNVSTLELGDSALYLCASSLALAGGPDTQYFGPGTRLTVL.

The CDR3 here is CASSPGQFGLVEQFF. In DNA form, the CDR3 reads TGTGCCAGCAGCCCGGGACAGTTTGGTCTTGTGGAGCAGTTCTTC. The rearrangement joins TRBV5-6 to TRBJ2-1, with TRBD1 matching over 7 bases. The CDR3 is 15 residues long. In germline, CDR1 is SGHDT, CDR2 YYEEEE. J gave up 10 bases and V 4 bases, and 14 bases lay outside the gene matches.

This chain uses TRBV5-4 with TRBJ2-7; 7 bases agree with TRBD2. The CDR3 runs 16 residues. Germline assignment: CDR1 SGHNT and CDR2 YYREEE (reference sequence). V was clipped by 0 bases and J by 6 bases; unmatched bases: 12. The CDR3 spells CASSLGHRSREGEQYF. DNA of the CDR3: TGTGCCAGCAGCTTGGGACACCGCTCGAGGGAGGGCGAGCAGTACTTC.

This rearrangement joins TRBV2 to TRBJ1-4; D is undetermined. Germline V lookup: CDR1 SNHLY, CDR2 FYNNEI. V was clipped by 8 bases and J by 4 bases, with 8 bases between them. The CDR3 runs to 12 residues. CDR3 loop: CASRGYNEKLFF. CDR3 DNA: TGTGCCAGCCGCGGGTATAATGAAAAACTGTTTTTT.

V usage is TRBV27 and J usage is TRBJ1-5; maybe TRBD1 (5 bases). The CDR3 loop spans 13 amino acids. Looked up from germline, CDR1 is MNHEY and CDR2 is SMNVEV (reference sequence). Trimming removed 1 base from V and 7 bases from J, with 8 bases in between. The CDR3 coding sequence is TGTGCCAGCAGTTTATGGGGGGACCAGCCCCAGCATTTT. Translating gives CASSLWGDQPQHF.

The V gene is TRBV6-5, the J gene TRBJ1-6, with 7 bases identical to TRBD1. V was pared by 4 bases and J by 6 bases, with 3 bases of the junction left unmatched. CDR1 MNHEY and CDR2 SVGAGI come from the germline V gene. This CDR3 contains 14 residues. CDR3 DNA: TGTGCCAGCAGTTCGACAGGGTCTAATTCACCCCTCCACTTT. It specifies CASSSTGSNSPLHF.